The clone carrying this T cell receptor beta chain was recorded many times. V lost 7 bases and J 0 bases, leaving 19 bases between the germline ends. Per germline, CDR1 MNHNS and CDR2 SASEGT. The CDR3 is made up of 17 amino acids. The data belong to a study of regulatory T cells in long-lasting Graves disease. Building the TCR beta libraries relied on iRepertoire HTBI primers, and CDR3 regions underwent Arm-PCR. TCRdb processed the multiplex PCR reads anew with MiXCR; each CDR3 protein has one entry. The sample yields around 450,000 distinct CDR3 sequences, 20% to 25% seen once. The time point denotes: persistent/refractory GD, antithyroid drugs over 5 years with positive TRAb. Preparation of the TCR library used RNA extracted from PBMCs.

Sequencing was performed on peripheral blood mononuclear cells (PBMCs), taken when the disease was refractory, from a patient treated with antithyroid drugs. The TCR comes from a female donor with Graves disease. The V gene is TRBV6-1, the J gene TRBJ1-5; D ambiguous. The chain's CDR3 is CASNKETWVYSNQPQHF. CDR3 sequence (DNA): TGTGCCAGCAATAAGGAGACTTGGGTGTATAGCAATCAGCCCCAGCATTTT.